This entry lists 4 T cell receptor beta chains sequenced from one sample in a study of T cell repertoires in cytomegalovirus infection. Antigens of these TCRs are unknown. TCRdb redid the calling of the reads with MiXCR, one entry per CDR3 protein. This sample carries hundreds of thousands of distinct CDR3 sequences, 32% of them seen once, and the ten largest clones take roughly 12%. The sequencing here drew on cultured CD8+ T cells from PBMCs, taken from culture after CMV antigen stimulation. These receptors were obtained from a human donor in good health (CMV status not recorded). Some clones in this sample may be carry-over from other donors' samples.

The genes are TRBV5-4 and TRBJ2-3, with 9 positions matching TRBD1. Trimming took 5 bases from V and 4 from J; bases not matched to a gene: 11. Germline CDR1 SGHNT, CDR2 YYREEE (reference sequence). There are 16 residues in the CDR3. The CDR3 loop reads CASRGTGFIGADTQYF. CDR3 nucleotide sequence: TGTGCCAGCAGAGGGACAGGGTTCATTGGGGCAGATACGCAGTATTTT.

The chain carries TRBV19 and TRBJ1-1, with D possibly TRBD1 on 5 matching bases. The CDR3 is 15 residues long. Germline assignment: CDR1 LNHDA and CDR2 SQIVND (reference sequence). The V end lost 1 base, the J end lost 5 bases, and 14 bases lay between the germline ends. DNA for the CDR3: TGTGCCAGTAGTATAGTCCGGGACGGAGAAACTGAAGCTTTCTTT. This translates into CASSIVRDGETEAFF. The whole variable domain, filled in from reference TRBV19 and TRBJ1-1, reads DGGITQSPKYLFRKEGQNVTLSCEQNLNHDAMYWYRQDPGQGLRLIYYSQIVNDFQKGDIAEGYSVSREKKESFPLTVTSAQKNPTAFYLCASSIVRDGETEAFFGQGTRLTVV.

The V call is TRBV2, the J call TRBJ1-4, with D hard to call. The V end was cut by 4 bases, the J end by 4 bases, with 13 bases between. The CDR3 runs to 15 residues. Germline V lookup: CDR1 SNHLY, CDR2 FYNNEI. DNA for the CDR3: TGTGCCAGCAGTGGGGAGACGGGCGATAATGAAAAACTGTTTTTT. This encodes CASSGETGDNEKLFF.

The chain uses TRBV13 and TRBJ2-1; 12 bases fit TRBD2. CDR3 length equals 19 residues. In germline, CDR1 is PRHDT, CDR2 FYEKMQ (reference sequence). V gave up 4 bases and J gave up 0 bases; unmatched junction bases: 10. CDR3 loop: CASSSGLTSGGISYNEQFF. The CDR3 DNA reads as TGTGCCAGCAGCTCAGGATTAACTAGCGGGGGGATCTCCTACAATGAGCAGTTCTTC.